A selection of T cell receptor beta chains follows, all from one sample in a study of T-cell memory formation after mild COVID-19. TCRdb ran MiXCR on the 5' RACE reads and lists one entry per CDR3 protein. The profile shows about 600,000 distinct CDR3 sequences, roughly 21% of them singletons. The sequenced sample consisted of PBMCs or a T cell subset sorted from them (not recorded which). The receptors here all came from an adult woman who had mild COVID-19 (a few samples of this study predate the infection). Cell type and time point are not known. The CDR3 runs from the conserved cysteine through the conserved F or W. D genes are given only for firm matches. Some rows mark clone size as missing; the rest say once, few, many or name a class of expanded clone.

cdr3_length | clone_size | d_call | j_call | v_call | cdr3_aa | cdr3_nt
13 | few | - | TRBJ2-7 | TRBV12-3/TRBV12-4 | CASSSQTDYEQYF | TGTGCCAGCAGCAGCCAGACAGACTACGAGCAGTACTTC
14 | - | - | TRBJ1-5 | TRBV10-3 | CATSGGDGNQPQHF | TGTGCCACTTCGGGGGGTGATGGCAATCAGCCCCAGCATTTT
15 | - | - | TRBJ1-3 | TRBV3-1 | CASSSIPGGLNTIYF | TGTGCCAGCAGCTCCATCCCTGGGGGTTTAAACACCATATATTTT
15 | - | TRBD1 | TRBJ2-1 | TRBV13 | CASSLGEVTGGEQFF | TGTGCCAGCAGCTTAGGGGAGGTTACAGGGGGCGAGCAGTTCTTC
14 | few | - | TRBJ2-7 | TRBV27 | CASSLRGIRYEQYF | TGTGCCAGCAGTTTACGGGGGATCAGGTACGAGCAGTACTTC
14 | few | - | TRBJ2-1 | TRBV12-3/TRBV12-4 | CASSLVTSYNEQFF | TGTGCCAGCAGCCTGGTCACGTCCTACAATGAGCAGTTCTTC
13 | few | TRBD1 | TRBJ2-5 | TRBV7-6 | CASSLSQGQTQYF | TGTGCCAGCAGCTTATCACAGGGGCAGACCCAGTACTTC
14 | few | - | TRBJ2-1 | TRBV24-1 | CATSQRSSYNEQFF | TGTGCCACCTCCCAGCGGAGCTCCTACAATGAGCAGTTCTTC
14 | - | - | TRBJ2-1 | TRBV6-6 | CASSYTGEYNEQFF | TGTGCCAGCAGTTACACGGGAGAGTACAATGAGCAGTTCTTC
15 | few | TRBD1 | TRBJ1-2 | TRBV7-9 | CASSLGDRVSWGYTF | TGTGCCAGCAGCTTAGGGGACAGGGTTTCGTGGGGCTACACCTTC
16 | - | TRBD2 | TRBJ2-5 | TRBV4-2 | CASSQGISGRLETQYF | TGTGCCAGCAGCCAAGGTATTAGCGGGAGGTTGGAGACCCAGTACTTC
18 | - | - | TRBJ2-2 | TRBV12-3/TRBV12-4 | CASSQPGRGITNTGELFF | TGTGCCAGCAGTCAGCCGGGCAGGGGCATCACGAACACCGGGGAGCTGTTTTTT